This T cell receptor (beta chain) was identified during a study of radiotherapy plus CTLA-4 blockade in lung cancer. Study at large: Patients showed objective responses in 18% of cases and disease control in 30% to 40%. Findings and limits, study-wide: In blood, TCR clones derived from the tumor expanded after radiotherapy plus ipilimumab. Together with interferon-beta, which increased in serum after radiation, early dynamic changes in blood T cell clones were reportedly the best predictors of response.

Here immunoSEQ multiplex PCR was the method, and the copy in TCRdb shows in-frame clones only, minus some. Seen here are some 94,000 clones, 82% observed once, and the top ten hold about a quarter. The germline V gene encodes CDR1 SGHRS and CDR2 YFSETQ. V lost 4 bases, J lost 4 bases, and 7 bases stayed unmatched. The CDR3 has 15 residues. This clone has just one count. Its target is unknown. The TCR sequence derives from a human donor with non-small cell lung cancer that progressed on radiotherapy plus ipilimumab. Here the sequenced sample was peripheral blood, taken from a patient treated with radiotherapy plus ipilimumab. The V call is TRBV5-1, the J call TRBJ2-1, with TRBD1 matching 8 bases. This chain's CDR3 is CASSPQGARYNEQFF. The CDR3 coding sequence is TGCGCCAGCAGCCCGCAGGGGGCGAGGTACAATGAGCAGTTCTTC.